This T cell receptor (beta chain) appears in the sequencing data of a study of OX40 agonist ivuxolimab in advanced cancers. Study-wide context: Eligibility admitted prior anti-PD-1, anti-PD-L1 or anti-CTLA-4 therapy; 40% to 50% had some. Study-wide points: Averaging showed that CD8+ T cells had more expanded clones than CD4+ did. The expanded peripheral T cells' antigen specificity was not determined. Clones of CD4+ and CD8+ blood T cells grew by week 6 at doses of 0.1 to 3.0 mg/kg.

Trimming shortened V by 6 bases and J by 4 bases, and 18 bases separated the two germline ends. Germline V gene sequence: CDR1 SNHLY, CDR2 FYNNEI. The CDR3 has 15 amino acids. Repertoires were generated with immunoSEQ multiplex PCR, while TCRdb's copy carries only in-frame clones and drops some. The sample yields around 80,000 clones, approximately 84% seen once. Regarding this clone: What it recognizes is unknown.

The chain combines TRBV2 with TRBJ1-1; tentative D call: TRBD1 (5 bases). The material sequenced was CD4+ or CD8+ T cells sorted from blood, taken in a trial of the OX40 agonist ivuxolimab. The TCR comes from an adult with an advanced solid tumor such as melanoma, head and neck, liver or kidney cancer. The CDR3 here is CASRHQGLEVTEAFF. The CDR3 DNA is TGTGCCAGCAGACACCAGGGACTGGAAGTCACTGAAGCTTTCTTT.